A selection of T cell receptor beta chains follows, all from one sample in a study of technical replicates of blood from a handful of donors. The protocol was immunoSEQ multiplex PCR, while the TCRdb copy is restricted to in-frame clones and leaves out a portion. The sample consists of 75,000 to 95,000 clones, around 91% of them appearing once. Sample: T cells isolated from PBMCs. The origin of the receptors is a human donor in good health. Each CDR3 is given with its conserved first and last residue. Each record gives: J gene, V gene, CDR3 protein.

TRBJ2-1,TRBV27,CASSYQGIYNEQFF
TRBJ1-1,TRBV6-1,CASSVGPLNTEAFF
TRBJ2-1,TRBV27,CASRGPNEQFF
TRBJ1-2,TRBV19,CASTLTGSYGYTF
TRBJ2-7,TRBV18,CASSPLTSGDLSYEQYF
TRBJ1-1,TRBV28,CASSLSGEATEAFF
TRBJ2-3,TRBV7-9,CASSARTGGTDTQYF
TRBJ2-7,TRBV10-3,CAIRGLAGGSPEQYF
TRBJ2-2,TRBV7-9,CASSHPGTATTGELFF
TRBJ2-1,TRBV9,CASSFDGTSGYNEQFF
TRBJ2-3,TRBV30,CAWSRHRDTQYF
TRBJ2-7,TRBV11-2,CASSLEGQLSYEQYF
TRBJ1-3,TRBV10-3,CAGTDSGNTIYF
TRBJ2-1,TRBV29-1,CSVEGLGQFF
TRBJ2-2,TRBV7-7,CASSSTLDYRGNTGELFF
TRBJ2-7,TRBV2,CASSEEGTGYYEQYF
TRBJ1-4,TRBV6-7,CASSYYGTEGEKLFF
TRBJ2-2,TRBV6-5,CASSYSIGEIAGELFF
TRBJ2-1,TRBV4-2,CASSQVPGTTYNEQFF
TRBJ2-2,TRBV4-2,CASSHFPAGGPTGELFF
TRBJ2-7,TRBV4-2,CASSQGLAGEANYEQYF
TRBJ2-1,TRBV19,CASISTSGRLDEQFF
TRBJ2-6,TRBV9,CASSVGAAGANVLTF
TRBJ2-2,TRBV19,CASTGSGVTGELFF
TRBJ2-4,TRBV5-6,CASSLLTVAKNIQYF
TRBJ2-3,TRBV11-3,CASSLFPGTSGRARDTQYF
TRBJ1-2,TRBV28,CASSLSRLANYGYTF
TRBJ2-7,TRBV7-2,CASSLAGGLDEQYF
TRBJ1-3,TRBV30,CAWRVGGGNTIYF
TRBJ1-1,TRBV19,CASSDVLTGNTEAFF
TRBJ1-3,TRBV9,CASSARPISSGNTIYF
TRBJ2-2,TRBV25-1,CASSESRGQGGELFF
TRBJ2-7,TRBV7-2,CASSFYEATRQYF
TRBJ1-3,TRBV19,CASSIRSSRGDGNTIYF
TRBJ2-5,TRBV4-2,CASSQATGGTQYF
TRBJ2-7,TRBV18,CASSQRTGSPYEQYF
TRBJ1-2,TRBV9,CASSLDRGDGYTF
TRBJ2-7,TRBV5-1,CASSLTRTGSGEQYF
TRBJ2-5,TRBV7-6,CASSLTGYQETQYF
TRBJ2-3,TRBV4-2,CASSQDPGNGDTQYF
TRBJ2-1,TRBV6-5,CASSYSARTLQFF
TRBJ1-1,TRBV2,CASSEDEGTEAFF
TRBJ1-3,TRBV5-6,CASSLLENTIYF
TRBJ2-3,TRBV6-5,CASSYAAGATDTQYF
TRBJ2-1,TRBV11-2,CASSLRGTASYNEQFF
TRBJ2-7,TRBV5-1,CASSSRQGILGEQYF
TRBJ1-2,TRBV28,CASSPITGNFNYGYTF
TRBJ2-1,TRBV5-3,CARSPGLEYNEQFF